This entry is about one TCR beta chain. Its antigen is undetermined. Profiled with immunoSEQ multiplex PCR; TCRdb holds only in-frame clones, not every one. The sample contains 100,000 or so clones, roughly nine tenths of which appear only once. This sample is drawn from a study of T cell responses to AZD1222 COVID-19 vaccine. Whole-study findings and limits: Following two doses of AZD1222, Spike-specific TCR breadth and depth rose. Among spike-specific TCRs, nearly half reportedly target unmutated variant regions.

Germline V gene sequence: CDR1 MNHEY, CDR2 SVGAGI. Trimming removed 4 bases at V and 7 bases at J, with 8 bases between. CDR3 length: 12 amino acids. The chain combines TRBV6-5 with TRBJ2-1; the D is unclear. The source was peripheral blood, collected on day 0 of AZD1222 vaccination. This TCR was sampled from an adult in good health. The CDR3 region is CASSLGRNEQFF. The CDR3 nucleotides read TGTGCCAGCAGTTTAGGCAGGAATGAGCAGTTCTTC.